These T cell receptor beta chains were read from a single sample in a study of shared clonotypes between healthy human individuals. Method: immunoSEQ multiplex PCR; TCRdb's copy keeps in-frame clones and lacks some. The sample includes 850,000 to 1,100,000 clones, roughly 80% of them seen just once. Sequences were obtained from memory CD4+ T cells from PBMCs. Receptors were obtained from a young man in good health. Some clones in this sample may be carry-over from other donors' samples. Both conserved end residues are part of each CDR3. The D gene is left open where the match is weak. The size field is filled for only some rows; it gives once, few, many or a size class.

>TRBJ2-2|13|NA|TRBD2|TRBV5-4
TGTGCCAGCAGCCCTAGCGGTCTCGGGGAGCTGTTTTTT
CASSPSGLGELFF
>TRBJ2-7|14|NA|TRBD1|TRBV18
TGTGCCAGCTCACCGGGACAGGGGATAGGCGAGCAGTACTTC
CASSPGQGIGEQYF
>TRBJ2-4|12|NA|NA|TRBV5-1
TGCGCCAGCAGCCCGGAACGTTACATTCAGTACTTC
CASSPERYIQYF
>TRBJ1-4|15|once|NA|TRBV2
TGTGCCAGCACAGTGGGCCCCAGGGCTAATGAAAAACTGTTTTTT
CASTVGPRANEKLFF
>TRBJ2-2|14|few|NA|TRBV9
TGTGCCAGCAGCGTAGCCCCGAACTCCGGGGAGCTGTTTTTT
CASSVAPNSGELFF
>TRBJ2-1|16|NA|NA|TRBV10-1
TGCGCCAGCAGTGGGGCTTCAGGGTTTGGTTACAATGAGCAGTTCTTC
CASSGASGFGYNEQFF
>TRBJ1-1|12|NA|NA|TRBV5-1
TGCGCCAGCAGCTTGGGCCAGAACGAAGCTTTCTTT
CASSLGQNEAFF
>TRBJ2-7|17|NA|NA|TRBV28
TGTGCCAGCAGTTCAGCCCGGGCCAGTAGGACTTTGTACGAGCAGTACTTC
CASSSARASRTLYEQYF
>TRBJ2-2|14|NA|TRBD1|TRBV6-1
TGTGCCAGCAGTAGGCAGGGGGTAGCCGGGGAGCTGTTTTTT
CASSRQGVAGELFF
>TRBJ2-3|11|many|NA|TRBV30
TGTGCCTGTTCCCTAAGCCACACGCAGTATTTT
CACSLSHTQYF
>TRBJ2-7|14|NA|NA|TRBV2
TGTGCCAGCCACCCAAGAAGGCGCTCCTACGAGCAGTACTTC
CASHPRRRSYEQYF
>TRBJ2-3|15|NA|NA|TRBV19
TGTGCCTCCCAAGGGGGGTGGATCGGCACAGATACGCAGTATTTT
CASQGGWIGTDTQYF
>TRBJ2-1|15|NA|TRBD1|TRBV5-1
TGCGCCAGCAGCTCCCGGGACAGGGACTACAATGAGCAGTTCTTC
CASSSRDRDYNEQFF
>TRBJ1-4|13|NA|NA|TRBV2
TGTGCCAGCAGCCCCGGGGCCACCGAAAAACTGTTTTTT
CASSPGATEKLFF
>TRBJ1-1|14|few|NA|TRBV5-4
TGTGCCAGCAGCTTGGACCTGGAGGGCACTGAAGCTTTCTTT
CASSLDLEGTEAFF
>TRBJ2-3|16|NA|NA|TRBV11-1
TGTGCCAGCAGCCAGGGGAGTAGCGCTACCACAGATACGCAGTATTTT
CASSQGSSATTDTQYF
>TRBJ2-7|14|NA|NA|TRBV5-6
TGTGCCAGCAGCAGGGACCGCCCTCCCTACGAGCAGTACTTC
CASSRDRPPYEQYF
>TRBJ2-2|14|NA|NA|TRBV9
TGTGCCAGCAGCCCGGACGTAAACACCGGGGAGCTGTTTTTT
CASSPDVNTGELFF
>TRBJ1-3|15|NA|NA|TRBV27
TGTGCCAGCAGTTTTGGGGCGGCCTCTGGAAACACCATATATTTT
CASSFGAASGNTIYF
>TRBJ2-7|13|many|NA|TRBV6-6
TGTGCCAGCAGTTACCCGGGGACCTACGAGCAGTACTTC
CASSYPGTYEQYF
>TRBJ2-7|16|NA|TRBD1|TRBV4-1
TGCGCCAGCAGCCGCACCGGGACAGGGGATCCCTCCGAGCAGTACTTC
CASSRTGTGDPSEQYF
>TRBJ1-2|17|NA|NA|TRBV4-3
TGCGCCAGCAGCCAAGAGGGCGTGCGGGGGGCCGGTTATGGCTACACCTTC
CASSQEGVRGAGYGYTF
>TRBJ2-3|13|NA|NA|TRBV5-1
TGCGCCAGCAGGGGTGCCTCGGGAGATACGCAGTATTTT
CASRGASGDTQYF
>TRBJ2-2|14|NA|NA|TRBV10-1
TGCGCCAGCAGTGTCGGCGGGAACACCGGGGAGCTGTTTTTT
CASSVGGNTGELFF
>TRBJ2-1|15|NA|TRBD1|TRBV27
TGTGCCAGCAGCGAACAGGGGGCCTCCTACAATGAGCAGTTCTTC
CASSEQGASYNEQFF
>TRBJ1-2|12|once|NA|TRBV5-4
TGTGCCAGCAGCCCTGGGGTGGGGGGCTACACCTTC
CASSPGVGGYTF
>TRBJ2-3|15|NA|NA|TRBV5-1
TGCGCCAGCAGCTTGGGGGCCATTGGGGGAGATACGCAGTATTTT
CASSLGAIGGDTQYF
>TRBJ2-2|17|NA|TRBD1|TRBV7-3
TGTGCCAGCAGCTCGTCCCGGGACAGGGTTTTAGCCGGGGAGCTGTTTTTT
CASSSSRDRVLAGELFF
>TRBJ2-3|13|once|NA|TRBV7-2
TGTGCCAGCAGCTTATATAGCACAGATACGCAGTATTTT
CASSLYSTDTQYF
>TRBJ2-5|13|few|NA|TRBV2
TGTGCCAGCGTGCTGGAGCACCAAGAGACCCAGTACTTC
CASVLEHQETQYF
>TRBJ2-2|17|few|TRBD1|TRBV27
TGTGCCAGCAGTCAGGGACAGGGTAGCGCCAACACCGGGGAGCTGTTTTTT
CASSQGQGSANTGELFF
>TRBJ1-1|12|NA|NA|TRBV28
TGTGCCAGCAGTCCCCGGGCCACTGAAGCTTTCTTT
CASSPRATEAFF
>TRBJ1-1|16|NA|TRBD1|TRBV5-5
TGTGCCAGCAGCCCGACGGACAGGGCACTTAACACTGAAGCTTTCTTT
CASSPTDRALNTEAFF
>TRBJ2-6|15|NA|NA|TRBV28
TGTGCCAGCAGTTTATACAGCTCTGGGGCCAACGTCCTGACTTTC
CASSLYSSGANVLTF
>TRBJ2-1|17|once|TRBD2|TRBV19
TGTGCCAGTAGTACCCCATACCCGGGACTAGCGTCGGATGAGCAGTTCTTC
CASSTPYPGLASDEQFF
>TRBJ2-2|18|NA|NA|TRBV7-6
TGTGCCAGCAGCCCAAGTGGCAGGAGGTACCCGAACACCGGGGAGCTGTTTTTT
CASSPSGRRYPNTGELFF
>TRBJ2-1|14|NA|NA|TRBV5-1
TGCGCCAGCAGCTTGGGGGACATCTACAATGAGCAGTTCTTC
CASSLGDIYNEQFF
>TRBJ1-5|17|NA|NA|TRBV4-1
TGCGCCAGCAGCCTCAAGGGGGAGGTATATAGCAATCAGCCCCAGCATTTT
CASSLKGEVYSNQPQHF
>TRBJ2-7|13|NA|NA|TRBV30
TGTGCCTGGAGTGTAGACCGCTCCTACGAGCAGTACTTC
CAWSVDRSYEQYF
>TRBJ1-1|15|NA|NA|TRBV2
TGTGCCAGCAGTGGTCTGGGCGCTAGTGACACTGAAGCTTTCTTT
CASSGLGASDTEAFF
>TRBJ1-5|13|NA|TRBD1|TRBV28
TGTGCCAGCACCTCATTAGGACAGGGGGACCAGCATTTT
CASTSLGQGDQHF
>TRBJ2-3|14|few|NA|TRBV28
TGTGCCAGCAGTTTAGCGACTAGCACAGATACGCAGTATTTT
CASSLATSTDTQYF
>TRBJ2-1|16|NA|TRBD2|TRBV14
TGTGCCAGCAGCCCTATACTAGCGGGAGAATCCTATGAGCAGTTCTTC
CASSPILAGESYEQFF
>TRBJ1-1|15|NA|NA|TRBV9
TGTGCCAGCAGCGTAGATGGAGGGGTGAGGTCTGAAGCTTTCTTT
CASSVDGGVRSEAFF
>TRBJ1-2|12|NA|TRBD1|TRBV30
TGTGCCTGGTCTACAGGGGGCGGCGGCTACACCTTC
CAWSTGGGGYTF
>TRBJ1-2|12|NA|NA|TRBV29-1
TGCAGCGCTAGAACGGGGTCTGGCGGCTACACCTTC
CSARTGSGGYTF
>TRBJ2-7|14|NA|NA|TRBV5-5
TGTGCCAGCAGCTTAAACCTAGGGACGGGCGAGCAGTACTTC
CASSLNLGTGEQYF
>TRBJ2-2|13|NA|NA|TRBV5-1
TGCGCCAGCAGCTTCCAGGGTGCCGGGGAGCTGTTTTTT
CASSFQGAGELFF
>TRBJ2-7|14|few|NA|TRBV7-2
TGTGCCAGCAGCTTAAAGCGTAGCGGTGGCGAGCAGTACTTC
CASSLKRSGGEQYF
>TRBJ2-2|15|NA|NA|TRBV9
TGTGCCAGCAGCGTAGTGGAGGTTGGCGCCGGGGAGCTGTTTTTT
CASSVVEVGAGELFF